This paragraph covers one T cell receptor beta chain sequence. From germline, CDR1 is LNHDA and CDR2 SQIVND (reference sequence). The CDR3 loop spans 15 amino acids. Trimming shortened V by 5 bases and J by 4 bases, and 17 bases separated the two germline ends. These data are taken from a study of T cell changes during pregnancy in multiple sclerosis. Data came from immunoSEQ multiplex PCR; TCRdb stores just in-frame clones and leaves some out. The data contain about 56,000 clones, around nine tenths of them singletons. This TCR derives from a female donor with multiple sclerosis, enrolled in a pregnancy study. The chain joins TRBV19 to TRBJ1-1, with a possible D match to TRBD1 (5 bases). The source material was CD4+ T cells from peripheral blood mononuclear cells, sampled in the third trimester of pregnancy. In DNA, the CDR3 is TGTGCCAGTAGTTTGGGTCTTCCGGGGGGCACTGAAGCTTTCTTT. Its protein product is CASSLGLPGGTEAFF.